This passage covers 7 T cell receptor beta chains from one sample sequenced in a study of blood T cell repertoires in COVID-19. Some clones are missing from TCRdb's copy, which holds only in-frame ones; the method was immunoSEQ multiplex PCR. The sample consists of 400,000 or so clones, about 90% of them appearing once. The sequenced material came from PBMCs or T cells enriched from blood (not recorded which). These receptors were obtained from a man younger than 35 who had recovered from COVID-19.

This clone has only one observation. This specimen includes other DNA sequences encoding the same CDR3. The chain recombines TRBV12-3 or TRBV12-4 with TRBJ1-2, with TRBD1 identical over 7 bases. The CDR3 sequence is 13 residues long. J lost 2 bases, V lost 3 bases, and 0 bases had no gene match. This CDR3 reads CASSLGQNYGYTF. The CDR3 DNA follows: TGTGCCAGCAGTTTGGGACAGAACTATGGCTACACCTTC.

The rearrangement joins TRBV2 to TRBJ2-3; 8 bases are shared with TRBD2. This CDR3 contains 16 residues. Trimming removed 6 bases from V and 2 bases from J; junction bases left unmatched: 10. Per germline, CDR1 SNHLY and CDR2 FYNNEI. The CDR3 loop reads CASRATSAVYTDTQYF. The CDR3 DNA reads TGTGCCAGCAGGGCGACTAGCGCGGTATACACAGATACGCAGTATTTT.

This sequence joins TRBV6-5 and TRBJ1-4; D may be TRBD1 (6 bases). Germline V gene data show CDR1 as MNHEY and CDR2 as SVGAGI. Trimming pared 6 bases from V and 7 bases from J, leaving 15 bases between. This CDR3 spans 14 amino acids. The CDR3 here is CASSATGFSEKLFF. CDR3 nucleotides: TGTGCCAGCAGCGCAACAGGGTTTAGTGAAAAACTGTTTTTT.

The J gene is TRBJ2-7, the V gene TRBV7-9; no clear D gene. V lost 7 bases and J lost 4, with 11 bases in between. The CDR3 has 12 amino acids. Looked up from germline, CDR1 is SEHNR and CDR2 is FQNEAQ (reference sequence). CDR3: CASTSSGYEQYF. CDR3 bases: TGTGCCAGCACCTCCTCCGGGTACGAGCAGTACTTC.

The chain employs TRBV3-1 (or the pseudogene TRBV3-2) and TRBJ1-1, with a tentative D call TRBD1 (6 bases). V was pared by 2 bases and J by 12 bases, with 16 bases between. Germline-derived CDR1 and CDR2 are LGHDT and YNNKEL (reference sequence). The CDR3 runs to 13 residues. CDR3 sequence (DNA): TGTGCCAGCAGCCAACTTCGAAGAGGGGGAACTTTCTTT. Protein: CASSQLRRGGTFF.

The chain carries TRBV18 and TRBJ2-3; 12 positions agree with TRBD2. J gave up 5 bases and V 3 bases, and 6 bases lay outside the gene matches. The germline V gene encodes CDR1 KGHSH and CDR2 LQKENI. This CDR3 spans 16 amino acids. CDR3 sequence reads: CASSPGLAGSGDTQYF. CDR3 bases: TGTGCCAGCTCACCTGGACTAGCGGGATCGGGAGATACGCAGTATTTT.

V is TRBV27 and J is TRBJ2-2; D is ambiguous. Deletions cut 8 bases from V and 2 bases from J, with 21 bases between. This CDR3 region has 17 residues. Germline V gene data show CDR1 as MNHEY and CDR2 as SMNVEV (reference sequence). For the CDR3, the DNA is TGTGCCAGCTCTTATCTTTCGGTGAGAGGCAACACCGGGGAGCTGTTTTTT. Translation: CASSYLSVRGNTGELFF.